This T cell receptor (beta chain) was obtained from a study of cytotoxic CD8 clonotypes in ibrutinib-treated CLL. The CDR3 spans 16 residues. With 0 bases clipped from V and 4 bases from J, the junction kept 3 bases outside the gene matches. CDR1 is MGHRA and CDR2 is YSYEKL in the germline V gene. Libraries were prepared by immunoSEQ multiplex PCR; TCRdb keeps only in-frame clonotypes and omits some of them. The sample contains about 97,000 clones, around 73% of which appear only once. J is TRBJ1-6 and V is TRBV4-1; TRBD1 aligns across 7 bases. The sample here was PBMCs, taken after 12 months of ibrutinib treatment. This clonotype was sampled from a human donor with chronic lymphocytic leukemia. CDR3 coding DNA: TGCGCCAGCAGCCAAGATGAGGGGGCTTATAATTCACCCCTCCACTTT. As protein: CASSQDEGAYNSPLHF.